Listed here are 10 T cell receptor beta chains from one sample, sequenced in a study of CD8+CD57+ T cells in acquired aplastic anemia. Genomic DNA constituted the template upon which TCR beta VDJ and CDR3 profiling was performed. A single record per CDR3 protein comes from TCRdb applying MiXCR to the reads. This table holds approximately 65,000 distinct CDR3 sequences, around 50% found once. The sample taken for sequencing was sorted CD4+, CD8+, or CD8+CD57+ T cells (not recorded which) from PBMCs. The source of these receptors is a human donor in good health, serving as a control.

This clonotype was detected ten times or more. The J gene is TRBJ1-2, the V gene TRBV5-4; weak D call: TRBD1 (6 bases). The CDR3 extends over 14 amino acids. The V end was cut by 0 bases, the J end by 8 bases, with 14 bases between. Germline values: CDR1 SGHNT, CDR2 YYREEE (reference sequence). CDR3 sequence (DNA): TGTGCCAGCAGCTTGGGCCGGGAGGGGGTCGGCTACACCTTC. Translated: CASSLGREGVGYTF. Full variable domain (rest looked up from reference TRBV5-4 and TRBJ1-2): ETGVTQSPTHLIKTRGQQVTLRCSSQSGHNTVSWYQQALGQGPQFIFQYYREEENGRGNFPPRFSGLQFPNYSSELNVNALELDDSALYLCASSLGREGVGYTFGSGTRLTVV.

This clonotype came up many times. V usage is TRBV15 and J usage is TRBJ1-3, with D maybe TRBD1 (5 bases). In germline, CDR1 is LNHNV, CDR2 YYDKDF (reference sequence). The CDR3 runs to 14 residues. Trimming removed 1 base from V and 4 bases from J, with 8 bases in between. The CDR3 is CATSRGGGGNTIYF. The CDR3 nucleotides read TGTGCCACCAGCAGAGGGGGGGGGGGAAACACCATATATTTT.

The rearrangement links TRBV19 to TRBJ1-4, with D hard to call. Trimming shortened V by 1 base and J by 5 bases, and 11 bases separated the two germline ends. This CDR3 region has 15 residues. Germline V gene lookup returns CDR1 LNHDA and CDR2 SQIVND (reference sequence). Here the CDR3 reads CASSIGLKGNEKLFF. CDR3 sequence (DNA): TGTGCCAGTAGTATAGGCCTCAAGGGCAATGAAAAACTGTTTTTT.

The chain employs TRBV9 and TRBJ1-1, with 9 bases that match TRBD1. The CDR3 runs 13 residues. V gave up 0 bases and J gave up 8 bases; unmatched junction bases: 2. Per germline, CDR1 SGDLS and CDR2 YYNGEE. The CDR3 nucleotides are TGTGCCAGCAGCGTAGGGACAGGGGCGGAAGCTTTCTTT. It translates to CASSVGTGAEAFF.

V gene TRBV10-3 combines with J gene TRBJ1-6; D is perhaps TRBD1 (5 bases). Trimming took 7 bases from V and 5 from J, leaving 9 bases between them. Germline lookup yields CDR1 ENHRY and CDR2 SYGVKD. This CDR3 is 13 amino acids long. The CDR3 DNA sequence: TGTGCCATCACGGCAGGGAATAATTCACCCCTCCACTTT. This codes for CAITAGNNSPLHF.

The table lists this clonotype with a few counts. The J gene is TRBJ2-5, the V gene TRBV19; unclear D gene. Germline CDR1 and CDR2: LNHDA and SQIVND (reference sequence). This CDR3 spans 13 amino acids. Between the trimmed V and J ends, which lost 3 bases and 5 bases, there was a span of 10 bases. CDR3: CASSITPGETQYF. DNA for the CDR3: TGTGCCAGTAGTATCACCCCCGGGGAGACCCAGTACTTC.

The V and J genes are TRBV20-1 and TRBJ2-7, with no clear D. In germline, CDR1 is DFQATT, CDR2 SNEGSKA (reference sequence). There are 14 residues in the CDR3. V lost 3 bases and J 0 bases, leaving 12 bases between the germline ends. The DNA of the CDR3 is TGCAGTGCTAGTGTAAGTTTCAACTCCTACGAGCAGTACTTC. This encodes CSASVSFNSYEQYF.

This clonotype showed up many times. This chain connects TRBV5-5 to TRBJ1-1; D gene unclear. V lost 1 base to trimming and J lost 3 bases, with 10 bases between them. Germline V gene lookup returns CDR1 SGHKS and CDR2 YYEKEE (reference sequence). This CDR3 is 14 amino acids long. The CDR3 protein is CASSLQYLDTEAFF. DNA of the CDR3: TGTGCCAGCAGCTTGCAGTACCTCGACACTGAAGCTTTCTTT.

The chain combines TRBV29-1 with TRBJ2-5; D remains ambiguous. The germline CDR1 and CDR2 sequences are SQVTM and ANQGSEA. Trimming cost V 5 bases and J 4 bases, with 17 bases left between them. The length of the CDR3 is 14 residues. As DNA, the CDR3 is TGCAGCGTTCTTAAGTGGGTAGGGCGAGAGACCCAGTACTTC. Amino acids: CSVLKWVGRETQYF. Drawing the rest from reference TRBV29-1 and TRBJ2-5, the complete variable domain is SAVISQKPSRDICQRGTSLTIQCQVDSQVTMMFWYRQQPGQSLTLIATANQGSEATYESGFVIDKFPISRPNLTFSTLTVSNMSPEDSSIYLCSVLKWVGRETQYFGPGTRLLVL.

The rearrangement links TRBV10-3 to TRBJ2-5; 7 bases are a match to TRBD1. This CDR3 is 15 amino acids long. Germline assignment: CDR1 ENHRY and CDR2 SYGVKD. Trimming removed 2 bases from V and 9 bases from J; junction bases left unmatched: 12. The CDR3 protein is CAISERAGGRQPQYF. CDR3 coding DNA: TGTGCCATCAGTGAGAGGGCAGGGGGTCGCCAGCCCCAGTACTTC.